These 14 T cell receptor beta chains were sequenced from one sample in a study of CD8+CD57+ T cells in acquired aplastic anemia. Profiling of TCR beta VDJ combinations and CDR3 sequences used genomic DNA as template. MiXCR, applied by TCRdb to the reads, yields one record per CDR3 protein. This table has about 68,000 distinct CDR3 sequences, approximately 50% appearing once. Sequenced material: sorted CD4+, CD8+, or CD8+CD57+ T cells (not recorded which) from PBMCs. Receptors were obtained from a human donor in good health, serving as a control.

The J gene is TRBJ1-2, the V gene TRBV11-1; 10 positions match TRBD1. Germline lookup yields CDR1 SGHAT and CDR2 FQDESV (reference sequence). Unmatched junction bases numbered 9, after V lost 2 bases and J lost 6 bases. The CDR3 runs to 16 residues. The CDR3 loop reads CASSLKGGQGGHGYTF. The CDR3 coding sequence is TGTGCCAGCAGCTTAAAGGGCGGACAGGGGGGCCATGGCTACACCTTC.

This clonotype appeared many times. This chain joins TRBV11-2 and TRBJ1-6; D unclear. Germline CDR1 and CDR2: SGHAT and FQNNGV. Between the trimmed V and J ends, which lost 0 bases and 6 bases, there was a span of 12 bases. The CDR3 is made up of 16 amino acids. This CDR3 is CASSLEGRFSNSPLHF. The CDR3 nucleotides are TGTGCCAGCAGCTTAGAAGGGCGTTTCAGTAATTCACCCCTCCACTTT.

The CDR3 DNA reads as TGCAGTGCCGCAGGTCCTAGCGGGACCACCTCCCGGGAGACCCAGTACTTC. This codes for CSAAGPSGTTSRETQYF. The chain carries TRBV20-1 and TRBJ2-5; 9 nucleotides align to TRBD2. CDR3 length: 17 amino acids. Germline values: CDR1 DFQATT, CDR2 SNEGSKA (reference sequence). V lost 6 bases, J lost 5 bases, and 19 bases stayed unmatched.

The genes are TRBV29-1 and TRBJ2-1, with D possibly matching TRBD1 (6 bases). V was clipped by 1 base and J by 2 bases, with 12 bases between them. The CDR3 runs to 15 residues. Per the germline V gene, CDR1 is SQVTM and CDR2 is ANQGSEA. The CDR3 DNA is TGCAGCGTTGAAGGAACAGGGACAACCTACAATGAGCAGTTCTTC. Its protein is CSVEGTGTTYNEQFF.

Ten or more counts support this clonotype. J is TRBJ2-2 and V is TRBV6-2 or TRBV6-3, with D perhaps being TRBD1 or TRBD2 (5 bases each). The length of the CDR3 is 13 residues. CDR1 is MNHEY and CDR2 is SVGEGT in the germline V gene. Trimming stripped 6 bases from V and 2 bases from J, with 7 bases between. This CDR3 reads CASSRDNTGELFF. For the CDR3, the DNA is TGTGCCAGCAGCCGGGACAACACCGGGGAGCTGTTTTTT.

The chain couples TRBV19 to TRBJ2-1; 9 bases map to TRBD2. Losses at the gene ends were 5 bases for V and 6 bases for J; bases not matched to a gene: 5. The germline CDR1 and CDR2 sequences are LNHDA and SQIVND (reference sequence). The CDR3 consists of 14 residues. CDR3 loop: CASSQSGRFNEQFF. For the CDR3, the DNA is TGTGCCAGTAGTCAGAGCGGGAGGTTCAATGAGCAGTTCTTC.

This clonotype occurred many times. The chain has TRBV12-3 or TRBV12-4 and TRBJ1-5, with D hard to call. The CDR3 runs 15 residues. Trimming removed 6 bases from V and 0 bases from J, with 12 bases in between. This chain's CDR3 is CASRLSGSSNQPQHF. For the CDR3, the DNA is TGTGCCAGCAGACTCAGCGGGTCTAGCAATCAGCCCCAGCATTTT.

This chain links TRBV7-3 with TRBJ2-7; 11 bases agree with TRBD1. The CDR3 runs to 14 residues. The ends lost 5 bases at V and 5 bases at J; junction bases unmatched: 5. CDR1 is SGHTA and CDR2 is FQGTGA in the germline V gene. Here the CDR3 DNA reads TGTGCCAGCAGCCCCACGGGACAGGGGGACGAGCAGTACTTC. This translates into CASSPTGQGDEQYF.

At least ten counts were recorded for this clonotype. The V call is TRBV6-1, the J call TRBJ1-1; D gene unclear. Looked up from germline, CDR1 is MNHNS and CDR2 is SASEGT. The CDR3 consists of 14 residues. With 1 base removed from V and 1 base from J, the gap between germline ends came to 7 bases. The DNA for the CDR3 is TGTGCCAGCAGTGAAGGCTTCCCGAACACTGAAGCTTTCTTT. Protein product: CASSEGFPNTEAFF.

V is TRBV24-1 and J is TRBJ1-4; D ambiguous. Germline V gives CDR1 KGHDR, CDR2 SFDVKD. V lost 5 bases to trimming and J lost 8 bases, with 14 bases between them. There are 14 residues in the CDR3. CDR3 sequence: CATSASDPGEKLFF. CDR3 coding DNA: TGTGCCACCAGTGCTTCGGACCCCGGCGAAAAACTGTTTTTT.

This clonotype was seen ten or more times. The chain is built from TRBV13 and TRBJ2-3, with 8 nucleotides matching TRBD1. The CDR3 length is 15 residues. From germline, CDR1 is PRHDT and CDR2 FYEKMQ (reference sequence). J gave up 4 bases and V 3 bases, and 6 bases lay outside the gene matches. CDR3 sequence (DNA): TGTGCCAGCAGCTTGTACGGACAGGGTTCAGATACGCAGTATTTT. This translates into CASSLYGQGSDTQYF.

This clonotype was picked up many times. Here the CDR3 reads CSARGSGTDGYEQYF. CDR3 bases: TGCAGTGCCAGGGGCTCCGGGACGGATGGATACGAGCAGTACTTC. The chain is built from TRBV20-1 and TRBJ2-7; possible D gene TRBD1, 6 bases. CDR3 length: 15 amino acids. Germline CDR1 is DFQATT and CDR2 is SNEGSKA (reference sequence). V was clipped by 6 bases and J by 4 bases, with 22 bases between them.

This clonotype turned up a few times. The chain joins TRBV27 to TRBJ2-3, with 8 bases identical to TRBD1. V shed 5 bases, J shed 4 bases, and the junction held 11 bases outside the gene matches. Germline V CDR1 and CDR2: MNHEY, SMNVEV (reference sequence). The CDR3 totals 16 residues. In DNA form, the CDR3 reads TGTGCCAGCAGTGGGTTAGGACAGGGTTCATCAGATACGCAGTATTTT. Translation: CASSGLGQGSSDTQYF.

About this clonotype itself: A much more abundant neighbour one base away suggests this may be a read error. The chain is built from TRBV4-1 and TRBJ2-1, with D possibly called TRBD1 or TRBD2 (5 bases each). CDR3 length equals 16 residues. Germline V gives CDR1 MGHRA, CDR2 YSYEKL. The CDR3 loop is CASSQDWGSSYNKQFF. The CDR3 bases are TGCGCCAGCAGCCAAGATTGGGGGAGCTCCTACAATAAGCAGTTCTTC.